The rows below give T cell receptor beta chains drawn from one sample of a study of cytomegalovirus exposure and HLA in healthy donors. Some clones are missing from TCRdb's copy, which holds only in-frame ones; the method was immunoSEQ multiplex PCR. Of approximately 150,000 clones in the sample, 70% to 80% were seen once. Sequenced material: PBMCs. These receptors all come from a human donor in good health. Each CDR3 is given without its conserved first and last residue. Size is omitted from some rows. Given values are once, few, many or a class for expanded clones.

clone size,V gene,CDR3 protein
.,TRBV7-3,ASSLMPLPTGELF
.,TRBV7-9,ASSPSMATRHYGYT
.,TRBV28,ASSGEGARPYT
.,TRBV27,ASRLQGQGPYEQY
.,TRBV7-2,ASSLGDRGSGYT
.,TRBV5-6,ASSPPGQSYEQY
.,TRBV10-2,ASTPYGSMNTEAF
.,TRBV6-1,ASSVSRGRDYEQY
.,TRBV5-4,ASSLRQVDGYT
.,TRBV5-1,ASSLEDRESTQY
.,TRBV5-4,ASSLWGGNTEAF
.,TRBV6-5,ASSYGGLVENEQF
.,TRBV13,ASSSTASGANVLT
.,TRBV27,ASSLSSGTTEAF
.,TRBV28,ASSPQGTSGSYEQY
.,TRBV6-6,ASSYSSEQY
.,TRBV10-3,AISDASGTYNEQF
.,TRBV6-6,ASSYTRYNEQF
.,TRBV19,ASSPLPGNTIY
.,TRBV7-9,ASSSRDSLNTEAF
few,TRBV6-1,ASSGPGQLNQPQH
once,TRBV25-1,ASSAPKVTGEKLF